This T cell receptor (beta chain) was captured in a study of metastatic and nonmetastatic thyroid tumors. V dropped 3 bases and J dropped 4 bases, with 18 bases sitting between them. The CDR3 spans 16 residues. Germline lookup yields CDR1 SGHAT and CDR2 FQDESV (reference sequence). Treatment of any kind had been given to no patient before thyroid surgery. TCRdb re-called the PCR reads with MiXCR. Of about 6,200 clones listed, about 32% are singletons. This clonotype originated in a female donor with papillary thyroid cancer or a benign thyroid nodule (not recorded which). Some clones in this sample may be carry-over from other donors' samples. The sample comprised adjacent normal tissue. This chain connects TRBV11-1 to TRBJ1-2, with D hard to call. Written as DNA, the CDR3 is TGTGCCAGCAGCTTCTTCTACACGTACCTATTCTATGGCTACACCTTC. Encoded protein: CASSFFYTYLFYGYTF.